Below, 4 T cell receptor beta chains from the same sample are listed, as sequenced in a study of cytotoxic CD8 clonotypes in ibrutinib-treated CLL. Using immunoSEQ multiplex PCR, the repertoire was profiled, and TCRdb retains in-frame clones only, with some absent. The table records 150,000 to 200,000 clones, approximately 72% of them present only once. The specimen was PBMCs, collected after 24 months of ibrutinib treatment. These receptors were taken from a human donor with chronic lymphocytic leukemia.

This clone was picked up one time. The chain uses TRBV30 and TRBJ2-7, with D unclear. The CDR3 length is 14 residues. Trimming removed 3 bases from V and 6 bases from J, with 18 bases in between. Germline CDR1 reads GTSNPN; CDR2 reads SVGIG (reference sequence). The CDR3 loop is CAWSRTRMTFEQYF. The CDR3 DNA reads TGTGCCTGGAGCAGGACGCGAATGACCTTCGAGCAGTACTTC.

The rearrangement uses TRBV28 and TRBJ1-5, with D perhaps TRBD1 (6 bases). Per germline, CDR1 MDHEN and CDR2 SYDVKM. The V end was cut by 2 bases, the J end by 3 bases, with 11 bases between. The CDR3 runs 15 residues. The CDR3 protein is CASSLHRVSNQPQHF. CDR3 sequence (DNA): TGTGCCAGCAGTTTACACAGGGTGTCCAATCAGCCCCAGCATTTT.

The rearrangement links TRBV18 to TRBJ2-7; tentative D call: TRBD1 (8 bases). Germline V gene lookup returns CDR1 KGHSH and CDR2 LQKENI. This CDR3 region has 16 residues. Trimming left V 5 bases short and J 2 bases short, with 19 bases between. CDR3 coding DNA: TGTGCCAGCTCAGAACAAACAGGGGGGGCTGCCTACGAGCAGTACTTC. Translation: CASSEQTGGAAYEQYF.

This CDR3 is CASRATLGGSGNEQFF. The CDR3 nucleotides read TGTGCCAGCAGAGCGACGCTTGGGGGGAGTGGGAATGAGCAGTTCTTC. The rearrangement links TRBV7-8 to TRBJ2-1, with D possibly TRBD2 on 6 matching bases. The CDR3 is 16 residues long. Trimming cost V 6 bases and J 7 bases, with 22 bases left between them. Germline values: CDR1 SGHVS, CDR2 FQNEAQ.